This T cell receptor (beta chain) was sequenced for a study of blood T cell repertoires in COVID-19. Background on the study: Samples representing acute and convalescent COVID-19 were sourced from the United States, Italy and Spain. T cells, B-cell-depleted T cells, or PBMCs supplied cDNA or gDNA.

Study processing details: Amplification of reference gene primers provided the estimated nucleated cell counts. Sequenced by immunoSEQ multiplex PCR; TCRdb stores in-frame clones only, minus some. For V, J and clone size, that table is used; D and trimming come from the DNA. The table lists 380,000 or so clones, roughly 90% of them singletons, with more than 1% in the top ten. This CDR3 comprises 15 residues. V lost 6 bases and J lost 6; bases outside the gene matches: 9. Germline V lookup: CDR1 SEHNR, CDR2 FQNEAQ (reference sequence). The V gene is TRBV7-9, the J gene TRBJ2-3, with TRBD2 matching 10 bases. Sequenced sample: peripheral blood. This TCR was sampled from a man aged 35 to 55 with acute or convalescent COVID-19. The CDR3 loop reads CASSFLAGVGDTQYF. CDR3 bases: TGTGCCAGCAGTTTCCTAGCGGGAGTTGGGGATACGCAGTATTTT.